Shown below are 18 T cell receptor beta chains from a single sample sequenced in a study of glioma-infiltrating T cells. Using RNA template, CDR3s of TCR alpha and beta were amplified with iRepertoire arm-PCR. In TCRdb, the multiplex PCR reads were re-called with MiXCR into one record per CDR3 protein. This table has about 380,000 distinct CDR3 sequences, roughly two fifths appearing once. Sequenced sample: glioma tissue, nonneoplastic brain tissue, or PBMCs (not recorded which). The receptors here all came from a human donor with low-grade glioma or glioblastoma, undergoing nonglioma brain surgery, or in good health (not recorded which).

This clonotype was picked up one time. A clone one base away is much larger, so this may be a read error. Since no conserved phenylalanine or tryptophan closes the CDR3, a read error is the likely cause. Written as DNA, the CDR3 is TGTGCCAGCAGTTATGGACTAGCGGGAGAAGGAGAGCAGTTCCTC. This sequence encodes CASSYGLAGEGEQFL. The genes are TRBV6-9 and TRBJ2-1, with 13 bases that match TRBD2. The CDR3 consists of 15 residues. Germline V lookup: CDR1 MNHGY, CDR2 SVAAGI. J lost 10 bases, V lost 2 bases, and 5 bases had no gene match.

This clonotype was observed a single time. J is TRBJ1-2 and V is TRBV5-6; the D gene is possibly TRBD1 (5 bases). Germline V lookup: CDR1 SGHDT, CDR2 YYEEEE. The ends were cut back, 4 bases at V and 0 bases at J, with 16 bases in the middle. The CDR3 covers 16 residues. CDR3 bases: TGTGCCAGCAGCCCGACGCAGCGAGGGGCTAACTATGGCTACACCTTC. It codes for CASSPTQRGANYGYTF.

This clonotype occurred many times. This chain connects TRBV27 to TRBJ2-7; D possibly corresponds to TRBD2 (5 bases). The germline gives CDR1 MNHEY, CDR2 SMNVEV (reference sequence). The CDR3 has 14 amino acids. V was shortened by 6 bases and J by 3 bases, with 15 bases between the two germline ends. The CDR3 protein is CASRAASGFYEQYF. In DNA, the CDR3 is TGTGCCAGCAGGGCGGCGAGCGGATTCTACGAGCAGTACTTC.

This clonotype came up a few times. V and J are TRBV7-2 and TRBJ2-5, with no clear D. Germline V gives CDR1 SGHTA, CDR2 FQGNSA. The CDR3 covers 11 residues. Deletions cut 2 bases from V and 8 bases from J, with 6 bases between. The CDR3 loop is CASSLKVTQYF. Written as DNA, the CDR3 is TGTGCCAGCAGCTTAAAAGTCACCCAGTACTTC.

In this sample, this clonotype turned up a few times. V gene TRBV28 combines with J gene TRBJ1-2, with D tentatively TRBD1 (5 bases). The CDR3 contains 14 residues. From germline, CDR1 is MDHEN and CDR2 SYDVKM. V dropped 1 base and J dropped 4 bases, with 10 bases sitting between them. CDR3 amino acids: CASSLLGGSYGYTF. CDR3 sequence (DNA): TGTGCCAGCAGTTTATTGGGGGGATCCTATGGCTACACCTTC.

This clonotype was counted only a few times. The V and J genes are TRBV4-1 and TRBJ1-5, with TRBD1 identical over 7 bases. CDR1 is MGHRA and CDR2 is YSYEKL in the germline V gene. Trimming at V came to 3 bases and at J to 4 bases, leaving 6 bases not matched to a gene. The CDR3 sequence is 15 residues long. As DNA, the CDR3 is TGCGCCAGCAGCCAGGTGGACAGGTGGAATCAGCCCCAGCATTTT. Residues: CASSQVDRWNQPQHF.

This clonotype has at least ten counts. The chain carries TRBV7-2 and TRBJ1-5; D unclear. Looked up from germline, CDR1 is SGHTA and CDR2 is FQGNSA. The V gene lost 1 base and the J gene lost 3 bases, with 13 bases spanning the gap. The CDR3 extends over 16 amino acids. The CDR3 reads CASSLGEPANNQPQHF. The CDR3 DNA is TGTGCCAGCAGCTTAGGTGAGCCAGCGAACAATCAGCCCCAGCATTTT.

In its sample, this clonotype was seen many times. The chain is built from TRBV6-2 or TRBV6-3 and TRBJ2-3, with D possibly being TRBD2 (6 bases). In germline, CDR1 is MNHEY, CDR2 SVGEGT. The V end was cut by 2 bases, the J end by 6 bases, with 18 bases between. CDR3 length: 16 amino acids. The CDR3 reads CASSYTRRDLGDTQYF. CDR3 nucleotides: TGTGCCAGCAGTTACACCAGGCGGGACCTTGGGGATACGCAGTATTTT.

This clonotype occurred once. It may be a read error: a sequence one base away is much more abundant. The chain couples TRBV28 to TRBJ1-1; possibly TRBD1 for D (5 bases). CDR1 is MDHEN, CDR2 SYDVKM, per germline. The length of the CDR3 is 13 residues. Trimming pared 7 bases from V and 10 bases from J, leaving 19 bases between. The CDR3 sequence: CASNGLTGLRAFF. In nucleotides, the CDR3 is TGTGCCAGCAATGGTCTCACGGGACTGCGAGCTTTCTTT.

Comments on this clonotype: Just one base apart from a much larger clone, this may be a read error. This sequence joins TRBV15 and TRBJ2-3, with 11 nucleotides matching TRBD2. Germline V gene lookup returns CDR1 LNHNV and CDR2 YYDKDF (reference sequence). This CDR3 spans 15 amino acids. The CDR3 protein is CATSVLAGDSDRQYF. The DNA of the CDR3 is TGTGCCACCAGCGTACTAGCGGGGGACTCAGATAGGCAGTATTTT.

The chain employs TRBV12-5 and TRBJ2-1, with 7 bases matching TRBD2. Germline V gene sequence: CDR1 LGHNT, CDR2 FRNRAP. V was clipped by 1 base and J by 7 bases; unmatched bases: 13. The CDR3 contains 17 residues. The CDR3 region is CASGLGVRAGVFNEQFF. CDR3 nucleotide sequence: TGTGCTAGTGGTTTGGGGGTCCGGGCGGGAGTGTTTAATGAGCAGTTCTTC.

A remark on this clonotype: This could be a read error, since a much larger clone is one nucleotide away. The rearrangement uses TRBV20-1 and TRBJ2-3; D may be TRBD1 or TRBD2 (6 bases each). Germline lookup yields CDR1 DFQATT and CDR2 SNEGSKA (reference sequence). The CDR3 has 12 amino acids. CDR3 bases: TGCAGTGGGGCGGGGAGGACAGATATGCAGTATTTT. Encoded protein: CSGAGRTDMQYF.

This clonotype showed up many times. The chain employs TRBV27 and TRBJ2-7; possibly TRBD1 for D (6 bases). V lost 8 bases, J lost 3 bases, and 14 bases lay in between. Germline loops: CDR1 MNHEY, CDR2 SMNVEV (reference sequence). This CDR3 has 13 amino acids. DNA of the CDR3: TGTGCCAGCGGATTAACAGGGATCTACGAGCAGTACTTC. Encoded protein: CASGLTGIYEQYF.

The chain carries TRBV7-2 and TRBJ2-7; D not certain. V was clipped by 4 bases and J by 3 bases, with 7 bases between them. CDR1 and CDR2 (germline): SGHTA, FQGNSA. CDR3 length equals 12 residues. The CDR3 protein is CASSSYNYEQYF. The CDR3 nucleotides read TGTGCCAGCAGCTCGTACAACTACGAGCAGTACTTC. The entire variable domain, with the rest obtained from reference TRBV7-2 and TRBJ2-7, is as follows: GAGVSQSPSNKVTEKGKDVELRCDPISGHTALYWYRQSLGQGLEFLIYFQGNSAPDKSGLPSDRFSAERTGGSVSTLTIQRTQQEDSAVYLCASSSYNYEQYFGPGTRLTVT.

The table lists this clonotype with many counts. This chain connects TRBV6-1 to TRBJ2-3; 8 positions agree with TRBD1. Germline-derived CDR1 and CDR2 are MNHNS and SASEGT. The ends lost 2 bases at V and 5 bases at J; junction bases unmatched: 6. The CDR3 consists of 15 residues. Here the CDR3 DNA reads TGTGCCAGCAGTGAAAGGGACAGGCCTCTAGATACGCAGTATTTT. Translation gives CASSERDRPLDTQYF.

V is TRBV20-1 and J is TRBJ2-3; possible D gene TRBD2, 5 bases. CDR1 is DFQATT, CDR2 SNEGSKA, per germline (reference sequence). The CDR3 contains 14 residues. Trimming left V 3 bases short and J 0 bases short, with 10 bases between. CDR3 DNA sequence: TGCAGTGCTAGGGTCGGAGGAAGCACAGATACGCAGTATTTT. It specifies CSARVGGSTDTQYF.

At least ten counts were recorded for this clonotype. This chain joins TRBV20-1 and TRBJ2-1; a possible D gene is TRBD2 (6 bases). The CDR3 has 15 amino acids. Germline CDR1 is DFQATT and CDR2 is SNEGSKA (reference sequence). The V gene lost 8 bases and the J gene lost 10 bases, with 27 bases spanning the gap. The CDR3 sequence: CSPAQSGRKWEEQFF. Here the CDR3 DNA reads TGCAGTCCTGCCCAAAGCGGGCGTAAGTGGGAGGAGCAGTTCTTC.

This clonotype occurred a few times. The chain couples TRBV4-3 to TRBJ2-7, with TRBD2 identical over 11 bases. Trimming took 0 bases from V and 0 from J; bases not matched to a gene: 4. Looked up from germline, CDR1 is LGHNA and CDR2 is YSLEER. This CDR3 spans 17 amino acids. In DNA, the CDR3 is TGCGCCAGCAGCCAAGATTTTACTAGCGGGAGCTCCTACGAGCAGTACTTC. Amino acids: CASSQDFTSGSSYEQYF.